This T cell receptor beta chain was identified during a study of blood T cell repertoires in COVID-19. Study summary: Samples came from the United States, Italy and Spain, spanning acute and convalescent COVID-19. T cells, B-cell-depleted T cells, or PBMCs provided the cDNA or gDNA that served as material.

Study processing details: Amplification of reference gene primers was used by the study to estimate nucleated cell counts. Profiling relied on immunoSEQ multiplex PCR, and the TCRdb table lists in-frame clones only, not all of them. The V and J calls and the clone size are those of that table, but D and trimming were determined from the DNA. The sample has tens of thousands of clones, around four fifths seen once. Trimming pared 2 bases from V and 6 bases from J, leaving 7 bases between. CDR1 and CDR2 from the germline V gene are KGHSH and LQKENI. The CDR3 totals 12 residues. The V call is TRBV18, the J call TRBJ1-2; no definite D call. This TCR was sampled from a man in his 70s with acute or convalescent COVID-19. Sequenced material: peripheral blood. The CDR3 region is CASSPGQDGYTF. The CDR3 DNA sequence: TGTGCCAGCTCACCAGGGCAGGATGGCTACACCTTC.